Detailed here is one T cell receptor (beta chain). What this receptor recognizes is not known. Within one base of it there is no much larger clone, and no base qualities were kept. In total, approximately 690 healthy bone marrow donors made up the cohort. Cohort members were all nominally healthy when sampled, although unrecorded immune exposures were likely present. The donor tested CMV seronegative and was one of the 352 seronegative cohort members. A peripheral blood sample was collected from each donor, and TCR beta sequencing was performed on peripheral blood mononuclear cells. Genomic DNA was extracted from the blood cell samples with the Qiagen DNeasy Blood Extraction Kit. This sample stems from a study of cytomegalovirus exposure and HLA in healthy donors (dated by TCRdb to about 2017). Context from the whole study: According to an earlier analysis of 587 of the donors, 150 million to 200 million T cells yielded 90 million to 140 million unique TCR beta sequences and about 300 Gb of sequence data. To predict cytomegalovirus infection status, the study combined high-throughput TCR immunosequencing, statistical association of individual TCRs with disease status, and machine learning. Along with the roughly 670-subject first cohort, a separate validation cohort of over a hundred different subjects was used. Alongside the repertoire data, information on donor age, sex, ethnicity and CMV serostatus was compiled. To study patterns of TCR occurrence, a later analysis re-analyzed previously published TCR beta repertoires from 550 to 800 donors and added high-resolution HLA genotyping. Among over 350 genotyped donors of the cohort, an average of about 240,000 unique TCR beta nucleotide sequences were sequenced per donor, roughly 20% of them non-productive. The T cell repertoires of roughly 660 subjects were profiled by immunosequencing and related to cytomegalovirus serostatus. Roughly five DR-DQ haplotypes were treated as single units for association and clustering because of strong linkage in the cohort. The later analysis used no new phenotypic data to find candidate immune exposures, relying instead on TCR beta sequences and their occurrence across donors. An earlier analysis of several hundred of the donors used high-throughput TCR beta sequencing to judge whether each TCR beta V gene segment behaved as functional or pseudogenic. HLA typing included class I and class II loci at four-digit resolution. Typing coverage differed by locus: A, B, C, DRB1 and DQB1 were typed in about 629-640 donors, DQA1 in 522, DPA1 in approximately 610, and DPB1 in 450 to 490. Genome-wide SNP genotypes for about 65% of the roughly 670 donors were used in a later genetic analysis, which treated that subset as a discovery cohort. Among the roughly 370 genotyped donors, around 79% belonged to the genetic ancestry cluster associated with self-reported Caucasian donors. About 300 gigabases of sequencing data and around 88 million unique TCR sequences made up an early release that covered several hundred HLA-typed donors. Every discovery cohort repertoire had been produced on one sequencing platform. The study aimed to test whether signatures of past pathogen exposure could be identified by cataloging public T cell receptors.

Library preparation employed the immunoSEQ multiplex PCR assay. The multiplex PCR relied on a mix of 60 forward primers for TCR Vbeta segments and 13 reverse primers for TCR Jbeta segments. A multiplex PCR assay on genomic DNA amplified the CDR3 region of rearranged TCR beta genes. The Illumina HiSeq System was used to sequence the amplified TCR beta libraries as 87-base-pair reads. The authors' analysis ran thus. A later analysis counted tens of millions of unique TCR beta chains across the 700 or so repertoires, and roughly 11 million of these chains were shared by at least two donors. Raw reads were error-corrected and collapsed into unique sequences with a nearest-neighbor algorithm that merged closely related sequences to remove PCR and sequencing errors. Alignment of CDR3 sequences to IMGT reference sequences was used to assign V, D and J gene segments. For a sequence to be retained, a match of at least six nucleotides to both a V gene segment and a J gene segment was required. A rearrangement was called productive if the CDR3 had no stop codons and remained in frame with V and J, and every other rearrangement was called non-productive. CDR3 was defined by IMGT convention, running from the second conserved V-encoded cysteine to the conserved J-encoded phenylalanine. The earlier analysis of about 570 of the donors excluded any sequence lacking an unambiguous match to a single V gene segment. An earlier analysis of several hundred of the donors called V segments functional above 56.7% productive rearrangements and segregating when the between-donor standard deviation exceeded 5%. A statistical classification framework was developed to diagnose cytomegalovirus status using the catalog of TCR beta chain sequences. A later analysis assigned V and J genes by comparing TCR nucleotide sequences with IMGT/GENE-DB human TR gene sequences. A later analysis assigned CDR3 sequences and most-parsimonious VDJ recombination scenarios with the TCRdist pipeline. In a later analysis, every TCR beta chain was defined by the combination of its CDR3 amino acid sequence and its V-gene family, and reads without a unique V-gene family were dropped. As a way to deal with suspected cross-contamination and a sequencing artifact, a later analysis dropped hundreds of nucleotide sequences that were highly shared and had low generation probability. A later analysis calculated a clonal expansion index for each public chain from normalized within-repertoire ranks of inferred template counts. Generation probabilities in a later analysis came from a VDJ recombination model fitted to out-of-frame rearrangements, and those results were checked against IGoR. Hypergeometric tests were used in a later analysis to score TCR-TCR, TCR-HLA and TCR-CMV co-occurrence, with a repertoire-size bias correction applied to the TCR pairs. To estimate false discovery rates, a later analysis permuted the HLA or CMV assignments 20 times. In a later analysis, co-occurring TCRs were grouped with DBSCAN, and TCRdist sequence similarity was added when clustering was performed within HLA-allele-positive subsets. Repertoires with fewer than 30,000 or more than 120,000 public chains were left out of co-occurrence clustering, as were five repertoires with anomalous nucleotide sharing. TCRdb retrieved this table from immuneACCESS and kept in-frame rearrangements only. Not all clones are present; in checked studies, unresolved V genes account for under half, and no reason is known for the remainder. The DNA was the basis for D and trimming; V, J and clone size are from that table. The sample has about 190,000 clones on record, around 90% of them singletons. Jointly, the top ten make up approximately 1.9% of the sample.

Summary of the overall study and its limitations: In a later analysis, the rate of TCR association differed among HLA loci, with DRB1 alleles having the most associated TCRs and HLA-C alleles having the fewest. Because the 87-base-pair reads could not distinguish some IMGT-functional V segments, including TRBV6-2 and TRBV6-3, those segments were excluded. The study gave a list of 150 to 200 TCR beta chains associated with cytomegalovirus. According to the authors, the approach could potentially be generalized to other disease states and immunological phenotypes. Most TCR sequences were seen in very few donors, while some public TCRs were found in many individuals. Specific HLA alleles were associated with over 15,000 TCR beta sequences at a false discovery rate of 0.05 in a later analysis. When HLA alleles, especially DR and DQ, strongly co-occurred, TCR associations were difficult to assign to individual alleles. In vitro tests confirmed that a few of the cytomegalovirus-associated TCR beta chains recognize cytomegalovirus antigens. Roughly uniform sequencing depth across donors was assumed in presence/absence analyses, although this assumption may not hold. According to a later analysis, most CMV-associated TCR beta chains appeared to be HLA-restricted, and the HLA associations seemed to be driven largely by CMV exposure. Immune exposure information for the cohort was limited to CMV serostatus. In a later genetic analysis, a missense DCLRE1C variant was associated with V-gene and J-gene trimming of TCR beta chains, and the association was replicated in an independent cohort. A later genetic analysis reported fewer N-insertions in productive TCRs among donors in an Asian-associated ancestry cluster than the roughly 700-donor mean. In both the original and validation cohorts, the classifier was reported to diagnose cytomegalovirus status with high specificity and sensitivity. A later analysis found that HLA-associated TCR beta chains were more clonally expanded and had lower generation probabilities than equally common non-associated chains. A later analysis reported that several top co-occurrence clusters appeared linked to parvovirus B19, influenza, CMV and Epstein-Barr virus. A further reported finding was that TCR beta sequences accurately predicted the HLA-A and HLA-B alleles for most subjects in the first cohort. Correlated functional status among segregating V segments might be attributable to linkage disequilibrium, but an unknown experimental factor could not be ruled out. A cluster of highly shared sequence variants was judged likely to represent a technical artifact of the sequencing pipeline. Because HLA typing was missing for some donors at each locus, association tests included only the typed subset. The earlier analysis of approximately 590 of the donors excluded roughly 16 rarely observed V segments, including chromosome 9 orphons, because counts were too low. An earlier analysis of several hundred of the donors showed that most TCR beta V segments appeared in productive rearrangements either about 90% or about 30% of the time, which broadly matched IMGT annotations. In this cohort, only TCR beta chains were sequenced, and detectable features were limited by the absence of alpha or paired-chain data.

CDR1 and CDR2 are read off the germline V gene as KGHSH and LQKENI. Cut back by 5 bases and 0 bases, the V and J ends lie 7 bases apart. Reading from cysteine to phenylalanine, the CDR3 counts 13 amino acids. Only the CDR3 part of the read is kept: 39 bases, read in frame from the first base. The sample was PBMCs. The V and J genes are TRBV18 and TRBJ1-1; the D region possibly corresponds to TRBD1 (5 bases align). The source is a woman between 18 and 29 years old in good health and CMV-seronegative. CDR3 loop: CASSGALNTEAFF. The DNA sequence reads TGTGCCAGCTCAGGGGCGCTGAACACTGAAGCTTTCTTT.